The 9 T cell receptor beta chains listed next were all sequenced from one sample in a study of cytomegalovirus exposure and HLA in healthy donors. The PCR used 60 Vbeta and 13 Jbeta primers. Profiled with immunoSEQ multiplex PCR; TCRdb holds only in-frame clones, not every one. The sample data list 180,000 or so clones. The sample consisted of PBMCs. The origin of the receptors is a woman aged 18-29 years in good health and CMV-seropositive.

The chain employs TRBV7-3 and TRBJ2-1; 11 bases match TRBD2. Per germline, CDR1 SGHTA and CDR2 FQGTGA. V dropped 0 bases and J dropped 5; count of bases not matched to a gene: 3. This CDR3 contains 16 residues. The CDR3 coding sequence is TGTGCCAGCAGCTTAACTAGCGGGGGGGGAAACAATGAGCAGTTCTTC. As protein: CASSLTSGGGNNEQFF.

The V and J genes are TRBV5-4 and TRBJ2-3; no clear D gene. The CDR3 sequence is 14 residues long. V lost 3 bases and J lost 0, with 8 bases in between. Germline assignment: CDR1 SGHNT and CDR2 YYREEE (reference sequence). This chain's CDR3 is CASSWWASTDTQYF. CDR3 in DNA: TGTGCCAGCAGCTGGTGGGCTAGCACAGATACGCAGTATTTT.

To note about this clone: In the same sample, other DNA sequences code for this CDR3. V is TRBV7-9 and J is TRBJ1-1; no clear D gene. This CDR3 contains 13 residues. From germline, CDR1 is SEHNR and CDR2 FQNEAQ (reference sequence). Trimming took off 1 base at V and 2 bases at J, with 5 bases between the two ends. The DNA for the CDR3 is TGTGCCAGCAGCTTAGTCGGTAACACTGAAGCTTTCTTT. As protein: CASSLVGNTEAFF.

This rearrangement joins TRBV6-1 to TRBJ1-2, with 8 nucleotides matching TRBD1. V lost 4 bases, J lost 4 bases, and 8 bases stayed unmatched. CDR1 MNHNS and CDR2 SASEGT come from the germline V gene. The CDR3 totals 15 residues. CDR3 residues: CASSASGTGIYGYTF. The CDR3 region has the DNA TGTGCCAGCAGTGCCAGCGGGACAGGCATCTATGGCTACACCTTC.

DNA for the CDR3: TGTGCCTGGGCCGGAGGGGTATGGGGATACGAGCAGTACTTC. Translation: CAWAGGVWGYEQYF. The chain is built from TRBV30 and TRBJ2-7, with a possible D match to TRBD2 (6 bases). V gave up 5 bases and J gave up 4 bases, with 18 bases separating them. The CDR3 has 14 amino acids. The germline V gene has CDR1 GTSNPN and CDR2 SVGIG (reference sequence).

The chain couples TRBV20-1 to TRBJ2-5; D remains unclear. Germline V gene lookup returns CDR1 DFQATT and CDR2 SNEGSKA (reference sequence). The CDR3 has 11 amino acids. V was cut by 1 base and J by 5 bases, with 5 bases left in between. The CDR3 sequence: CSARVEETQYF. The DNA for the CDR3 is TGCAGTGCTAGAGTTGAGGAGACCCAGTACTTC.

CDR3 sequence: CASRPGDVGNTIYF. In DNA form, the CDR3 reads TGTGCCAGCAGACCCGGGGATGTGGGAAACACCATATATTTT. The chain recombines TRBV2 with TRBJ1-3, with D unclear. V lost 6 bases, J lost 4 bases, and 13 bases lay in between. Germline V gene data show CDR1 as SNHLY and CDR2 as FYNNEI. The CDR3 totals 14 residues.

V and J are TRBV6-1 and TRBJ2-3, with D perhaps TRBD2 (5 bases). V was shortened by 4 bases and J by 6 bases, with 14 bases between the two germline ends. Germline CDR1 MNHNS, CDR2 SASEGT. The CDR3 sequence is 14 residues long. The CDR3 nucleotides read TGTGCCAGCAGTGCCTCCGGGGTCCCCGATACGCAGTATTTT. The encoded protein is CASSASGVPDTQYF.

For the CDR3, the DNA is TGTGCCAGCAGCCGCGGTTCCGGACAGGGACTCAGGGCCGGCACTGAAGCTTTCTTT. Translating it yields CASSRGSGQGLRAGTEAFF. V gene TRBV7-9 combines with J gene TRBJ1-1; TRBD1 aligns across 8 bases. Trimming at V came to 5 bases and at J to 4 bases, leaving 21 bases not matched to a gene. The CDR3 loop spans 19 amino acids. Germline V CDR1 and CDR2: SEHNR, FQNEAQ (reference sequence).